Listed here are 8 T cell receptor beta chains from one sample, sequenced in a study of CDR3 diversity in severe acne. TCRdb re-called the PCR reads with MiXCR, one entry per CDR3 protein. The sample has about 85,000 distinct CDR3 sequences; 45% to 50% are singletons. Input material: blood. These TCRs come from a male donor in good health, serving as a control.

This clonotype occurred once. The gene calls are TRBV3-1 and TRBJ2-7; tentatively, D is TRBD1 or TRBD2 (5 bases each). With the DNA end fitting TRBJ2-5 better, the J assignment may be wrong. Per the germline V gene, CDR1 is LGHDT and CDR2 is YNNKEL (reference sequence). The CDR3 has 15 amino acids. In DNA, the CDR3 is TGTGCCAGCAGCCGGGGGTCGGGCCGTACAGAGACCCAGTACTTC. It codes for CASSRGSGRTETQYF.

The V call is TRBV27, the J call TRBJ1-2; tentative D call: TRBD1 (6 bases). The V end lost 4 bases, the J end lost 8 bases, and 11 bases lay between the germline ends. CDR3 size: 12 residues. In germline, CDR1 is MNHEY, CDR2 SMNVEV (reference sequence). CDR3 in amino acids: CASSSVGGGYTF. CDR3 nucleotide sequence: TGTGCCAGCAGTTCGGTAGGGGGAGGCTACACCTTC.

The CDR3 loop is CATSDPDGSGANVLTF. The CDR3 region has the DNA TGTGCCACCAGTGACCCTGACGGCTCTGGGGCCAACGTCCTGACTTTC. The chain uses TRBV24-1 and TRBJ2-6, with D unclear. The CDR3 is 16 residues long. Trimming took 4 bases from V and 0 from J, leaving 9 bases between them. Germline V gene lookup returns CDR1 KGHDR and CDR2 SFDVKD.

This clonotype came up once. A much larger clone lies a single base off, so this may be a read error. V and J are TRBV6-5 and TRBJ2-2; D perhaps matches TRBD1 (6 bases). This CDR3 is 15 amino acids long. The germline V and J ends were trimmed by 6 bases and 5 bases, with 16 bases remaining between them. Germline CDR1 and CDR2: MNHEY and SVGAGI. The CDR3 region is CASRPRQAMTGELFF. In DNA, the CDR3 is TGTGCCAGCAGACCGAGACAGGCGATGACCGGGGAGCTGTTTTTT.

This clonotype turned up a few times. V is TRBV7-9 and J is TRBJ2-5; D gene ambiguous. Germline lookup yields CDR1 SEHNR and CDR2 FQNEAQ (reference sequence). V was trimmed by 6 bases and J by 8 bases, leaving 13 bases between them. The CDR3 runs to 12 residues. The CDR3 DNA follows: TGTGCCAGCAGACAATCGACCGACACCCAGTACTTC. It codes for CASRQSTDTQYF.

This clonotype has ten or more counts. The chain's CDR3 is CASSQDEGTGPTYGYTF. The CDR3 DNA is TGCGCCAGCAGCCAAGATGAAGGGACAGGGCCGACCTATGGCTACACCTTC. The V call is TRBV4-1, the J call TRBJ1-2; 9 bases line up with TRBD1. The CDR3 runs 17 residues. CDR1 and CDR2 (germline): MGHRA, YSYEKL. The V and J ends lost 0 bases and 4 bases, in that order; junction bases with no gene match: 9.

A remark on this clonotype: The junction shows a germline mismatch at one end, possibly a read error. CDR3 residues: CVSNRGQGVMAFF. CDR3 nucleotide sequence: TGTGTCAGCAATAGGGGGCAGGGCGTCATGGCTTTCTTC. The chain is built from TRBV19 and TRBJ1-1, with 7 bases fitting TRBD1. CDR1 is LNHDA and CDR2 is SQIVND in the germline V gene (reference sequence). The CDR3 sequence is 13 residues long.

The chain is built from TRBV7-9 and TRBJ2-5, with 12 positions matching TRBD2. The CDR3 is made up of 16 amino acids. Germline loops: CDR1 SEHNR, CDR2 FQNEAQ (reference sequence). V shed 5 bases and J 4 bases; nucleotides not matched to a gene: 8. CDR3 loop: CASSPEASGRVETQYF. In DNA form, the CDR3 reads TGTGCCAGCAGCCCGGAGGCTAGCGGGAGGGTAGAGACCCAGTACTTC.